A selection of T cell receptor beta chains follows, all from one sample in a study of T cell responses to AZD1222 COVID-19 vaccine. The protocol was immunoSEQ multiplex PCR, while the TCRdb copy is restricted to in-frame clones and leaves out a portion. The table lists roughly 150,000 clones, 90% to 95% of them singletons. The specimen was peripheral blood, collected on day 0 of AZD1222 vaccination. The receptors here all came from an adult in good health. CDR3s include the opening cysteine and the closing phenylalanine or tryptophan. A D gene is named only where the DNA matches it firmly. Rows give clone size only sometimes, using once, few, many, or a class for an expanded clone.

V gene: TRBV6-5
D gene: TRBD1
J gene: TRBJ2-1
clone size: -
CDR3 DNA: TGTGCCAGCAGTCGGGACAGGACGAGTTACAATGAGCAGTTCTTC
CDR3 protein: CASSRDRTSYNEQFF

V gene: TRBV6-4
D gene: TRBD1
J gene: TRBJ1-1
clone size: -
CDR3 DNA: TGTGCCAGCAGAGCCGGGACAGGAAACACTGAAGCTTTCTTT
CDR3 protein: CASRAGTGNTEAFF

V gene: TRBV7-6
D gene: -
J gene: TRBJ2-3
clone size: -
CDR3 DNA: TGTGCCAGCAGCATTAGCGGAGGGGGAGATACGCAGTATTTT
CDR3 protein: CASSISGGGDTQYF

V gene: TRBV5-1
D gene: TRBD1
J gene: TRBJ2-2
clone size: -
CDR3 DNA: TGCGCCAGCAGCTCGACAGGGGACACCGGGGAGCTGTTTTTT
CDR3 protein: CASSSTGDTGELFF

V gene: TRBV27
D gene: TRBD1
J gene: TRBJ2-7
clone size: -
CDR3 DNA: TGTGCCAGCAGTTTATCGGGTACAGGGGGATCCTACGAGCAGTACTTC
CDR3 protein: CASSLSGTGGSYEQYF

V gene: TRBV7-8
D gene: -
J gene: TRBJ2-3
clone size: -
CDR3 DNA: TGTGCCAGCAGCTTAAGTTCGGGTGGTCGCGGCGGCACAGATACGCAGTATTTT
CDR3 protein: CASSLSSGGRGGTDTQYF

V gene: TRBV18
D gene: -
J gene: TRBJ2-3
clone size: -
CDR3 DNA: TGTGCCAGCTCACCTCACCCTGATAGTGGGGATACGCAGTATTTT
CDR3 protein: CASSPHPDSGDTQYF

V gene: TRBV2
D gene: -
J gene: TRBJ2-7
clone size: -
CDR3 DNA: TGTGCCAGCAGCCTCACCTACGAGCAGTACTTC
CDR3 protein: CASSLTYEQYF

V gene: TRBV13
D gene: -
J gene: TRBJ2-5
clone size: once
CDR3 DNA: TGTGCCAGCAGCCTACAGCCCCAAGAGACCCAGTACTTC
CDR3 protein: CASSLQPQETQYF

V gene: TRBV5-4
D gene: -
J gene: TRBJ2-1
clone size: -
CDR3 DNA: TGTGCCAGCAGCTTGGGAGGCACCCTGTACAGTGAGCAGTTCTTC
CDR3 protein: CASSLGGTLYSEQFF

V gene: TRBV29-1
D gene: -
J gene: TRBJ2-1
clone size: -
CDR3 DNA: TGCAGCGTTGGAGGCGGGTATGAGAATGAGCAGTTCTTC
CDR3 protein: CSVGGGYENEQFF

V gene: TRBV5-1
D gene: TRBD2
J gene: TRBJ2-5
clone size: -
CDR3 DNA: TGCGCCAGCAGCGACACTAGCGGGGACCCGGGGACCCAGTACTTC
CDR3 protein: CASSDTSGDPGTQYF

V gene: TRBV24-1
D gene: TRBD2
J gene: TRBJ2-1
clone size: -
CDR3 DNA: TGTGCCACCAGTGATTTCACTAGCGGGAGGGGTAATGAGCAGTTCTTC
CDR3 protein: CATSDFTSGRGNEQFF

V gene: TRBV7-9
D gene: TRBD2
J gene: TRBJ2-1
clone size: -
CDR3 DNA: TGTGCCAGCAGCTTGGTGACTAGCGGGAGGGCCAAGCAGTTCTTC
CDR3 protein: CASSLVTSGRAKQFF

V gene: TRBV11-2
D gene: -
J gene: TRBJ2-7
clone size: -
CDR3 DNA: TGTGCCAGCTCCCCTCTGGCCCGGACGGGGGACTACGAGCAGTACTTC
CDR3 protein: CASSPLARTGDYEQYF

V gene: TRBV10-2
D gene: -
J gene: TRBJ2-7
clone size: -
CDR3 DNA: TGCGCCAGCAGTGAGCCGGGGACGACTTACGAGCAGTACTTC
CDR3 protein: CASSEPGTTYEQYF

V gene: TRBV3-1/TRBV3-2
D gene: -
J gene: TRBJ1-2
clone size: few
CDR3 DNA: TGTGCCAGCAGCCAAGATTCGGACGGACGATCTTATGGCTACACCTTC
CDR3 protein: CASSQDSDGRSYGYTF

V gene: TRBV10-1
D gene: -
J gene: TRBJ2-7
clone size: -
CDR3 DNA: TGCGCCAGCAGCGGATACTCCTACGAGCAGTACTTC
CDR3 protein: CASSGYSYEQYF

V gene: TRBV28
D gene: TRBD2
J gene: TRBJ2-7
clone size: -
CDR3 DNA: TGTGCCAGCAGTATAGCGGGAGGGCCCCACGAGCAGTACTTC
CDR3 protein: CASSIAGGPHEQYF

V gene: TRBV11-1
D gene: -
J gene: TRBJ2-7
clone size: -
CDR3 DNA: TGTGCCAGCAGCACCACCGCGTACGAGCAGTACTTC
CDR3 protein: CASSTTAYEQYF

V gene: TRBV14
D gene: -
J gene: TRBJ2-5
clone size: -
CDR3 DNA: TGTGCCCCCCCCGCCCAGTACTTC
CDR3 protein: CAPPAQYF

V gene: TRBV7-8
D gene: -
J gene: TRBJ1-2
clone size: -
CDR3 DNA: TGTGCCAGCAGCCAATTTACAGGGAGCAACTATGGCTACACCTTC
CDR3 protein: CASSQFTGSNYGYTF

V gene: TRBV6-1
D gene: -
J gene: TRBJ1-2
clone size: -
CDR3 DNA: TGTGCCAGCAGTTGGGAACTTAGCCCGGGGGGCTACACCTTC
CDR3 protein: CASSWELSPGGYTF

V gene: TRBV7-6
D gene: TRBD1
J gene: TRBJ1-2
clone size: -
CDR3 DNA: TGTGCCAGCAGCTTTGGACAGGAGTACAACTATGGCTACACCTTC
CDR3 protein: CASSFGQEYNYGYTF

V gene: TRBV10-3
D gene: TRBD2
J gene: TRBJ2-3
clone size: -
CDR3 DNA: TGTGCCATCACCTCAGGGCGGGAGGGAGTTACGCAGTATTTT
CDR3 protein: CAITSGREGVTQYF